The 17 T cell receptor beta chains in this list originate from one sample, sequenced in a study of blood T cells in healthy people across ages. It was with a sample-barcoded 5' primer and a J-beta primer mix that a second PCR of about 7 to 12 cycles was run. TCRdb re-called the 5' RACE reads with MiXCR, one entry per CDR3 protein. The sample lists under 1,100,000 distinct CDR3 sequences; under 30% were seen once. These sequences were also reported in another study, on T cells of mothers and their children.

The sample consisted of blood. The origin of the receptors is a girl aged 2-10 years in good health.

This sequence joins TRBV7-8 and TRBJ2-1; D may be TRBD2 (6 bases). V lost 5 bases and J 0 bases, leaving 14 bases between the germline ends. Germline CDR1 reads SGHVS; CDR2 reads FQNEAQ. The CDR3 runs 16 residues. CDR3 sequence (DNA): TGTGCCAGCAGCCCGTTTAGCGGAAGCTCCTACAATGAGCAGTTCTTC. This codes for CASSPFSGSSYNEQFF.

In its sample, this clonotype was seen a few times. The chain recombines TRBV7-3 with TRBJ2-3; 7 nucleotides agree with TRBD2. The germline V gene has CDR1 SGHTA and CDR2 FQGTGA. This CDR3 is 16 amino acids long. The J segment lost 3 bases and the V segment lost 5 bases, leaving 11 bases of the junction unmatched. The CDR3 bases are TGTGCCAGCAGCAAAACGCGGGAGCCAAAGACAGATACGCAGTATTTT. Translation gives CASSKTREPKTDTQYF.

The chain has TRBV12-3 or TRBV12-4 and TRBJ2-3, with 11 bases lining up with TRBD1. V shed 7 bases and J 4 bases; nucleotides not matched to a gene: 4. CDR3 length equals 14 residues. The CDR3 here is CASIGTGGPDTQYF. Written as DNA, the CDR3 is TGTGCCAGCATAGGGACAGGGGGTCCAGATACGCAGTATTTT.

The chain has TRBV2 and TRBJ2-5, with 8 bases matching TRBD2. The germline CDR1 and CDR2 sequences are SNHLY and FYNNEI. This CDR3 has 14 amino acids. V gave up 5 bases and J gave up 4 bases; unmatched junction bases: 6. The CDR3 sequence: CASSPREGVETQYF. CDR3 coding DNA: TGTGCCAGCAGTCCCCGGGAGGGGGTAGAGACCCAGTACTTC. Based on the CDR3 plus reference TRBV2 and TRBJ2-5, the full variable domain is EPEVTQTPSHQVTQMGQEVILRCVPISNHLYFYWYRQILGQKVEFLVSFYNNEISEKSEIFDDQFSVERPDGSNFTLKIRSTKLEDSAMYFCASSPREGVETQYFGPGTRLLVL.

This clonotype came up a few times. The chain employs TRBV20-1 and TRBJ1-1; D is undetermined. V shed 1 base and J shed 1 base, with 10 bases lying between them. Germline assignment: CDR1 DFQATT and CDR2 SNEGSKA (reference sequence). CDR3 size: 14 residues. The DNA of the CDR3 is TGCAGTGCTAGAGGGTCGTATGGGAACACTGAAGCTTTCTTT. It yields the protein CSARGSYGNTEAFF.

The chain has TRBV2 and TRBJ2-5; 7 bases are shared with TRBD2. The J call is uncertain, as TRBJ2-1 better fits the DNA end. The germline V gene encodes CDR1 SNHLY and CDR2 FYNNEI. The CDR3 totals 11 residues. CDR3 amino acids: CAGGGDNEQFF. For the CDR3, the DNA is TGTGCCGGTGGGGGGGACAATGAGCAGTTCTTC.

The CDR3 DNA reads as TGTGCCAGCAGTCACAGTCAGGGGGCGCACGGCTACACCTTC. Translated, it gives CASSHSQGAHGYTF. This chain connects TRBV28 to TRBJ1-2, with 8 bases matching TRBD1. The V gene end was trimmed by 5 bases and the J gene end by 8 bases; junction bases not matched to a gene: 10. The length of the CDR3 is 14 residues. Germline V lookup: CDR1 MDHEN, CDR2 SYDVKM.

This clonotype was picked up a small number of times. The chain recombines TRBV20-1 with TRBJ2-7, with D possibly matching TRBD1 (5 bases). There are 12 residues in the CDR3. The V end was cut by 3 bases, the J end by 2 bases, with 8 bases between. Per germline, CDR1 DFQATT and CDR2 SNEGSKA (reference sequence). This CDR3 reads CSARRQTYEQYF. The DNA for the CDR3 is TGCAGTGCTAGGAGACAGACCTACGAGCAGTACTTC.

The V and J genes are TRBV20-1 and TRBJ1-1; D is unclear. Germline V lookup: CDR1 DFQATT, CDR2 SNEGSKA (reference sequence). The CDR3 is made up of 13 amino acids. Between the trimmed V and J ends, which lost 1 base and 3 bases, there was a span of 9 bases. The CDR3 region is CSARGEFYTEAFF. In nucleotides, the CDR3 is TGCAGTGCTAGAGGGGAATTTTACACTGAAGCTTTCTTT.

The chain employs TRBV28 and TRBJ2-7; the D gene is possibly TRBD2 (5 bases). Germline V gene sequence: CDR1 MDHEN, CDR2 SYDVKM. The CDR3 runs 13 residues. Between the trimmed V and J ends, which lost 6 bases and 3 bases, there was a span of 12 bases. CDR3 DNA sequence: TGTGCCAGCAGGCGCAAACTAGTCTACGAGCAGTACTTC. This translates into CASRRKLVYEQYF.

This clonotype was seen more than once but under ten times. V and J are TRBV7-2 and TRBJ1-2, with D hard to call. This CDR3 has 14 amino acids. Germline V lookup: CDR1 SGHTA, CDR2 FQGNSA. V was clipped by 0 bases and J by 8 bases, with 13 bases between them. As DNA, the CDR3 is TGTGCCAGCAGCTTAGCCGGAACCCTAGACGGCTACACCTTC. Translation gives CASSLAGTLDGYTF.

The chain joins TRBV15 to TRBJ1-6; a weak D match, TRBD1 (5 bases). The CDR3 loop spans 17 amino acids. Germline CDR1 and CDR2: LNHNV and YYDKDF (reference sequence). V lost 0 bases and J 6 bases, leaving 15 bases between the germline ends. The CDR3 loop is CATSRDHGGTFNSPLHF. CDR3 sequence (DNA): TGTGCCACCAGCAGAGATCACGGGGGGACTTTTAATTCACCCCTCCACTTT.

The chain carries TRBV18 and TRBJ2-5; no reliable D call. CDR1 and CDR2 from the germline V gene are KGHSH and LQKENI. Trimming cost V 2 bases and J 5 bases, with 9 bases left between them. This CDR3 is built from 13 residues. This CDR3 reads CASSPFGKETQYF. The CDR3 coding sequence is TGTGCCAGCTCACCATTTGGGAAGGAGACCCAGTACTTC.

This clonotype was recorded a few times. CDR3 sequence reads: CASSLGGTAYEQYF. The CDR3 region has the DNA TGTGCCAGCAGCTTAGGTGGGACAGCCTACGAGCAGTACTTC. The chain uses TRBV11-2 and TRBJ2-7, with 7 nucleotides matching TRBD1. This CDR3 is 14 amino acids long. With V trimmed by 1 base and J by 2 bases, 2 bases remained unmatched. CDR1 is SGHAT and CDR2 is FQNNGV in the germline V gene.

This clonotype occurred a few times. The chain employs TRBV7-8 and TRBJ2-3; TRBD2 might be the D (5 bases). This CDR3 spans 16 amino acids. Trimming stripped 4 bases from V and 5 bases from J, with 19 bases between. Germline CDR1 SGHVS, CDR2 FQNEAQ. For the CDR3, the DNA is TGTGCCAGCAGCTCAGAGGCCGGGATAAGAGGAGATACGCAGTATTTT. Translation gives CASSSEAGIRGDTQYF.

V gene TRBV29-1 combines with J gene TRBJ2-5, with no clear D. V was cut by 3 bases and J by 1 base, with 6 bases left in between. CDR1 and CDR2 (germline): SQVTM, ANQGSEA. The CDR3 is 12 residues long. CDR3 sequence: CSVDTFQETQYF. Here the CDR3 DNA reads TGCAGCGTTGATACTTTCCAAGAGACCCAGTACTTC.

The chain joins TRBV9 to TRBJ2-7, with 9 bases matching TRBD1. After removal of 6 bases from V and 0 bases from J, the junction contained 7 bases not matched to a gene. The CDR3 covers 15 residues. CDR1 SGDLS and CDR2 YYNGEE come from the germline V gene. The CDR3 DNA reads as TGTGCCAGCACCTCTAGGGGACAGGGCTCCTACGAGCAGTACTTC. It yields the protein CASTSRGQGSYEQYF.